This T cell receptor (beta chain) was obtained from a study of technical replicates of blood from a few donors. The J segment lost 2 bases and the V segment lost 3 bases, leaving 4 bases of the junction unmatched. CDR3 length equals 15 residues. Germline CDR1 reads ENHRY; CDR2 reads SYGVKD. Assay used: immunoSEQ multiplex PCR; TCRdb lists only in-frame clones, some missing. The sample records tens of thousands of clones, around 90% being singletons. The sequence was obtained from a human donor in good health. The chain carries TRBV10-3 and TRBJ2-5, with 9 bases lining up with TRBD1. The sample was T cells isolated from PBMCs. DNA of the CDR3: TGTGCCATCAGTGAATACAGGGGGCTGCAAGAGACCCAGTACTTC. Its protein is CAISEYRGLQETQYF.